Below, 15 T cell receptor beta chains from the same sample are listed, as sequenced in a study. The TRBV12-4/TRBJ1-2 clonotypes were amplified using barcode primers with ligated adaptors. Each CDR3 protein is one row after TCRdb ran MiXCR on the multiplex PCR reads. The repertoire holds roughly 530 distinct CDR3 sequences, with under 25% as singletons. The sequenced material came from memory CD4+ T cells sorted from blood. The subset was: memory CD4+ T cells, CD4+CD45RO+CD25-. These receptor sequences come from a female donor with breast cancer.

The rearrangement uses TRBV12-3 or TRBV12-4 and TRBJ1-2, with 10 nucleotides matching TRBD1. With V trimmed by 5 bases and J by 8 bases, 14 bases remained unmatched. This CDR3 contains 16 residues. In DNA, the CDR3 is TGTGCCAGCAGTCTAATCCCAGGGACAGGGGTGTTCGGCTACACCTTC. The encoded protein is CASSLIPGTGVFGYTF.

CDR3 amino acids: CASSTRQGNYGYTF. CDR3 nucleotides: TGTGCCAGCAGTACCAGACAGGGTAACTATGGCTACACCTTC. This chain links TRBV12-3 or TRBV12-4 with TRBJ1-2; 7 bases are a match to TRBD1. The V gene end was trimmed by 5 bases and the J gene end by 1 base; junction bases not matched to a gene: 4. The CDR3 covers 14 residues.

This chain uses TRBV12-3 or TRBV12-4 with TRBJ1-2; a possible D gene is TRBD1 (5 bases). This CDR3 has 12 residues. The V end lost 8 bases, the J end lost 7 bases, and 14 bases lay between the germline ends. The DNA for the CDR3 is TGTGCCAGCTACGTCAGGGCGGGTGGCTACACCTTC. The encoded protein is CASYVRAGGYTF.

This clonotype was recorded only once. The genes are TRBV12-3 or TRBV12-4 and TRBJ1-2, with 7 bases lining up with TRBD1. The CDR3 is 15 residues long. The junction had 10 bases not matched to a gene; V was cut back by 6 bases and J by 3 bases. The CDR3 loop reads CASSPTGILDYGYTF. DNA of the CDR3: TGTGCCAGCAGCCCGACAGGGATACTCGACTATGGCTACACCTTC.

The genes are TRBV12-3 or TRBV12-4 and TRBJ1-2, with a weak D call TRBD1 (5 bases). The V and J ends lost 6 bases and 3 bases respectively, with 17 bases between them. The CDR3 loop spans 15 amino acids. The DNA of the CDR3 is TGTGCCAGCAGCGCCGGGGAGGGGAGCGACTATGGCTACACCTTC. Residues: CASSAGEGSDYGYTF.

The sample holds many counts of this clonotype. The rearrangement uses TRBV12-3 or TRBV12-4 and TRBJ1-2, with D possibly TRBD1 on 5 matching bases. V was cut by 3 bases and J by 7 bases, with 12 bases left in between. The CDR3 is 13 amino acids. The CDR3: CASSLSRGPGYTF. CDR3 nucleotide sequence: TGTGCCAGCAGTTTGTCAAGGGGCCCTGGCTACACCTTC.

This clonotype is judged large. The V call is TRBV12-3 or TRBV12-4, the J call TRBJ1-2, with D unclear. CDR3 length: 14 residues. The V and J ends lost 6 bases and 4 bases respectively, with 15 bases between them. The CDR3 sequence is CASSSSGRTYGYTF. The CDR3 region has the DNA TGTGCCAGCAGCTCCTCGGGGAGGACCTATGGCTACACCTTC.

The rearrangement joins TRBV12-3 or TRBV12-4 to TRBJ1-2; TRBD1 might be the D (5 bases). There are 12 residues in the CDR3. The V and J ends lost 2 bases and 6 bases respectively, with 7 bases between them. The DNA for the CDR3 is TGTGCCAGCAGTTTACGACAGCATGGCTACACCTTC. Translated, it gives CASSLRQHGYTF.

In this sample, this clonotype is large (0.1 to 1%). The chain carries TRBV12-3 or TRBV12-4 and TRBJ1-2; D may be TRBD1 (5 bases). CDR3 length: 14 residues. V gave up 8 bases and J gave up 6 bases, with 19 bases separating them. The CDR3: CASYVRAGRNGYTF. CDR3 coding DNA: TGTGCCAGCTACGTCAGGGCGGGTAGGAATGGCTACACCTTC.

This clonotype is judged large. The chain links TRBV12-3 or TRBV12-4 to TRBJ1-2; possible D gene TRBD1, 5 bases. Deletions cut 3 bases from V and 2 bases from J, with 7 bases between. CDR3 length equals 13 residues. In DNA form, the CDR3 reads TGTGCCAGCAGTTTTGAGGGGAACTATGGCTACACCTTC. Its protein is CASSFEGNYGYTF.

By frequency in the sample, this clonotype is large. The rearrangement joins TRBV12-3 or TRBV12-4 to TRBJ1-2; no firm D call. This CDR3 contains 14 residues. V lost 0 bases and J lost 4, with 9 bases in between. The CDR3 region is CASSLAKGSYGYTF. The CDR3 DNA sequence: TGTGCCAGCAGTTTAGCGAAAGGATCCTATGGCTACACCTTC.

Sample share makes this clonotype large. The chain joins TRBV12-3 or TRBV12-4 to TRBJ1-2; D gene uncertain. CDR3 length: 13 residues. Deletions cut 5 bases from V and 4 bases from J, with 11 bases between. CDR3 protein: CASSPGRTYGYTF. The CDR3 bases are TGTGCCAGCAGTCCAGGACGGACCTATGGCTACACCTTC.

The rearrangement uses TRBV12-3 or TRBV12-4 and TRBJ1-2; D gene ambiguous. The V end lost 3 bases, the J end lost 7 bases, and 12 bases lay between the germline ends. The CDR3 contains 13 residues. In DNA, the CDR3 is TGTGCCAGCAGTTTCGGAGGGAGGAGTGGCTACACCTTC. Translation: CASSFGGRSGYTF.

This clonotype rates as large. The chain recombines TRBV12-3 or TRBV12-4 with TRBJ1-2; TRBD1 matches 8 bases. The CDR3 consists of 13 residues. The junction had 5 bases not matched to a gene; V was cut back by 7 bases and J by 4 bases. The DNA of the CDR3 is TGTGCCAGCACACAGGGACAGGTCTATGGCTACACCTTC. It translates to CASTQGQVYGYTF.

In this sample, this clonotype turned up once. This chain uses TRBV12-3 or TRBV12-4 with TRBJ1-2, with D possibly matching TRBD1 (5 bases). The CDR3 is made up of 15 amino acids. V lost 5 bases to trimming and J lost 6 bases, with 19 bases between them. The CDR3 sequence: CASSTPDKDINGYTF. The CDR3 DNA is TGTGCCAGCAGTACCCCGGACAAAGACATTAATGGCTACACCTTC.